This T cell receptor beta chain was sequenced for a study of cytomegalovirus exposure and HLA in healthy donors. Each donor was healthy, and each was a bone marrow donor. Study results and limitations: It was only CMV serostatus that was available as immune exposure information. In an earlier analysis, most TCR beta V segments were productive about 87% or about 30% of the time.

Primers for the PCR totalled 60 Vbeta and 13 Jbeta. Repertoires were generated with immunoSEQ multiplex PCR, while TCRdb's copy carries only in-frame clones and drops some. The sample contains 200,000 to 250,000 clones, approximately 80% of which appear only once. Between the trimmed V and J ends, which lost 0 bases and 10 bases, there was a span of 13 bases. The CDR3 length is 15 residues. The germline CDR1 and CDR2 sequences are MNHNY and SVGAGI (reference sequence). As concerns this clone: Its antigen remains unknown.

The TCR sequence derives from a woman in her 40s in good health and CMV-seronegative. The genes are TRBV6-6 and TRBJ1-6; D is unresolved. Sequencing used PBMCs. CDR3 amino acids: CASSYSGRHGSPLHF. The CDR3 DNA follows: TGTGCCAGCAGTTACTCGGGGAGACATGGATCACCCCTCCACTTT.